The source of this TCR beta chain is a study of T cells after yellow fever vaccination. Study-wide results and limits: It was a weaker secondary response, yet one that peaked faster, at day 5 versus 15. Subsequent to the booster, the majority of primary-vaccination clones reappeared (less than 97% CD4, 88% CD8). Repertoires obtained by FACS sorting could include abundant clonotypes that entered as contaminants from the bulk population.

Generation of TCR cDNA used 5'RACE template switching (which added a universal primer site and UMIs). In TCRdb, the 5' RACE reads were re-called with MiXCR into one record per CDR3 protein. There are a few hundred thousand distinct CDR3 sequences in the sample; over 3.5% occur only once, and 15% to 20% lies in the top ten. The CDR3 sequence is 19 residues long. V lost 0 bases to trimming and J lost 6 bases, with 25 bases between them. Germline assignment: CDR1 SGDLS and CDR2 YYNGEE. This clonotype was observed many times. Antigen specificity is unknown. The source is a man between 18 and 35 years old who received the YFV17D yellow fever vaccine. Here the sequenced sample was PBMCs, taken 15 days after the yellow fever booster vaccination. The chain has TRBV9 and TRBJ2-1; tentative D call: TRBD2 (6 bases). In nucleotides, the CDR3 is TGTGCCAGCAGCGTAGGAGCCCCTGGGCGGGGTATATTTCGCAATGAGCAGTTCTTC. Translated, it gives CASSVGAPGRGIFRNEQFF. Using reference TRBV9 and TRBJ2-1 for the parts outside the CDR3, the full variable domain is DSGVTQTPKHLITATGQRVTLRCSPRSGDLSVYWYQQSLDQGLQFLIQYYNGEERAKGNILERFSAQQFPDLHSELNLSSLELGDSALYFCASSVGAPGRGIFRNEQFFGPGTRLTVL.